A single TCR beta chain is shown here with its context. This clone was recorded a few times. Its antigen has not been determined. The record has no base qualities; no much larger clone is one base away. The record originates from a study of cytomegalovirus exposure and HLA in healthy donors (dated by TCRdb to 2015 to 2018). Looking at the study overall: In an earlier analysis of roughly 590 of the donors, around 300 Gb of sequence data and 90 million to 120 million unique TCR beta sequences from 150 million to 200 million T cells were reported. Roughly 300 gigabases of sequencing data and about 92 million unique TCR sequences made up an early release that covered around 640 HLA-typed donors. Of the roughly 420 genotyped donors, roughly 76% were placed in the genetic ancestry cluster associated with self-reported Caucasian donors. The study was designed to test whether signatures of past pathogen exposure could be identified by cataloging public T cell receptors. The study profiled the T cell repertoires of hundreds of subjects by immunosequencing and related them to cytomegalovirus serostatus. Besides the first cohort of 550 to 750 subjects, a separate validation cohort made up of roughly 120 different subjects was used. To predict cytomegalovirus infection status, the study combined high-throughput TCR immunosequencing, statistical association of individual TCRs with disease status, and machine learning. To study patterns of TCR occurrence, a later analysis re-analyzed previously published TCR beta repertoires from 550 to 800 donors and added high-resolution HLA genotyping. In the later analysis, no new phenotypic data were used to find candidate immune exposures; instead, reliance was placed on TCR beta sequences and their occurrence across donors. An earlier analysis of roughly 600 of the donors used high-throughput TCR beta sequencing to judge whether each TCR beta V gene segment behaved as functional or pseudogenic. Alongside the repertoire data, information on donor age, sex, ethnicity and CMV serostatus was compiled. In a later genetic analysis, genome-wide SNP genotypes for about 65% of the 666 donors were used, and that subset was treated as a discovery cohort. Every repertoire in the discovery cohort had been generated on one and the same sequencing platform. HLA typing covered class I and class II loci at four-digit resolution. The number of donors typed differed by locus, with roughly 629-640 for A, B, C, DRB1 and DQB1, around 500 for DQA1, nearly 610 for DPA1, and roughly 450 for DPB1. About five DR-DQ haplotypes were treated as single units for association and clustering because of strong linkage in the cohort. Across roughly 420 genotyped donors of the cohort, an average of approximately 240,000 unique TCR beta nucleotide sequences per donor were sequenced, and 15% to 20% of those sequences were non-productive.

The junction shows trimming of 5 bases on V and 0 bases on J, plus 10 bases between the germline ends. The cysteine opens and the phenylalanine closes a CDR3 of 14 amino acids. Only the CDR3 region is kept as DNA, spanning 42 bases read in frame from base 1. As encoded in the germline V gene, CDR1 is SQVTM while CDR2 is ANQGSEA. The full study reports these points: Compared with equally common non-associated chains, HLA-associated TCR beta chains in a later analysis were more clonally expanded and had lower generation probabilities. The 87-base-pair reads could not distinguish some IMGT-functional V segments, including TRBV6-2 and TRBV6-3, so those segments were excluded. Broadly in line with IMGT annotations, most TCR beta V segments showed up in productive rearrangements about 87% or about 30% of the time in an earlier analysis of 450 to 600 of the donors. A total of some 180 TCR beta chains were listed by the study as associated with cytomegalovirus. The only immune exposure information available for the cohort was CMV serostatus. Most TCR sequences were seen in very few donors, while some public TCRs were found in many individuals. Assigning TCR associations to individual alleles was difficult when HLA alleles, especially DR and DQ, strongly co-occurred. In vitro tests confirmed that three of the cytomegalovirus-associated TCR beta chains recognize cytomegalovirus antigens. In a later genetic analysis, a missense DCLRE1C variant was associated with V-gene and J-gene trimming of TCR beta chains, and the association was replicated in an independent cohort. Several of the top co-occurrence clusters appeared to be linked to parvovirus B19, influenza, CMV and Epstein-Barr virus, according to a later analysis. A group of highly shared sequence variants was considered likely to be a technical artifact of the sequencing pipeline. Because some donors lacked HLA typing at each locus, the association tests relied only on the typed subset. In a later analysis, some 17,000 TCR beta sequences were associated with specific HLA alleles at a false discovery rate of 0.05. A further reported finding was that TCR beta sequences accurately predicted the HLA-A and HLA-B alleles for most subjects in the first cohort. In this cohort, only TCR beta chains were sequenced, and detectable features were limited by the absence of alpha or paired-chain data. In a later analysis, the rate of TCR association differed among HLA loci, with DRB1 alleles having the most associated TCRs and HLA-C alleles having the fewest. Roughly uniform sequencing depth across donors was assumed in presence/absence analyses, although this assumption may not hold. The authors suggested that the approach could potentially be extended to other disease states and immunological phenotypes. A later genetic analysis reported fewer N-insertions in productive TCRs among donors in an Asian-associated ancestry cluster than the roughly 700-donor mean. About 15 rarely observed V segments, including chromosome 9 orphons, were excluded from the earlier analysis of a few hundred of the donors because counts were too low. Linkage disequilibrium might explain the correlated functional status among segregating V segments, but an unknown experimental factor could not be ruled out. Most CMV-associated TCR beta chains appeared to be HLA-restricted in a later analysis, and the HLA associations seemed to be driven largely by CMV exposure. The classifier was reported to diagnose cytomegalovirus status with high specificity and sensitivity in both the original and validation cohorts.

The receptor library was made with the immunoSEQ multiplex PCR assay. A mixture of 60 forward primers for TCR Vbeta segments and 13 reverse primers for TCR Jbeta segments was used in the multiplex PCR. The CDR3 region of rearranged TCR beta genes was amplified from genomic DNA by a multiplex PCR assay. The Illumina HiSeq System was used to sequence the amplified TCR beta libraries as 87-base-pair reads. Turning to the authors' computational methods: A later analysis counted 75 million to 100 million unique TCR beta chains across the 640 or so repertoires, and some 11 million of these chains were shared by at least two donors. Raw reads were error-corrected and collapsed into unique sequences by a nearest-neighbor algorithm in which closely related sequences were merged to remove PCR and sequencing errors. CDR3 sequences were aligned to IMGT reference sequences to assign V, D and J gene segments. For a sequence to be retained, at least a six-nucleotide match to both a V gene segment and a J gene segment was required. Rearrangements were classified as productive when the CDR3 lacked stop codons and remained in frame with V and J, and all other rearrangements were classified as non-productive. CDR3 was defined by IMGT convention, running from the second conserved V-encoded cysteine to the conserved J-encoded phenylalanine. The earlier analysis of about 560 of the donors excluded any sequence lacking an unambiguous match to a single V gene segment. In an earlier analysis of approximately 550 of the donors, V segments were called functional above 56.7% productive rearrangements and were called segregating when the between-donor standard deviation exceeded 5%. A statistical classification framework was developed to diagnose cytomegalovirus status using the catalog of TCR beta chain sequences. A later analysis assigned V and J genes by comparing TCR nucleotide sequences with IMGT/GENE-DB human TR gene sequences. Using the TCRdist pipeline, a later analysis assigned CDR3 sequences along with most-parsimonious VDJ recombination scenarios. In a later analysis, each TCR beta chain was defined by its CDR3 amino acid sequence together with its V-gene family, and reads without a unique V-gene family were excluded. In a later analysis, 450 to 600 highly shared, low-generation-probability nucleotide sequences were removed to address suspected cross-contamination and a sequencing artifact. In a later analysis, a clonal expansion index for each public chain was calculated from normalized within-repertoire ranks of inferred template counts. In a later analysis, generation probabilities were computed with a VDJ recombination model fitted to out-of-frame rearrangements, and the resulting probabilities were checked against IGoR. Hypergeometric tests were used in a later analysis to score TCR-TCR, TCR-HLA and TCR-CMV co-occurrence, with a repertoire-size bias correction applied to the TCR pairs. In a later analysis, false discovery rates were estimated by permuting HLA or CMV assignments 20 times. In a later analysis, co-occurring TCRs were grouped using DBSCAN, with TCRdist sequence similarity added in when clustering inside HLA-allele-positive subsets. Repertoires with fewer than 30,000 or more than 120,000 public chains were left out of co-occurrence clustering, as were several repertoires with anomalous nucleotide sharing. Sourced from immuneACCESS, this table was stored by TCRdb with only in-frame sequences that have V and J called. A share of the clones is absent; for the studies checked, an unresolved V gene accounts for under half, and the remainder has no known explanation. D and trimming come from the DNA, and the V and J calls and clone size come from that table. Here the sample has nearly 200,000 clones; roughly 80% occur a single time. The ten largest make up approximately 2.1% of the sample.

The cohort comprised 550 to 700 healthy bone marrow donors. All cohort members were sampled while nominally healthy, although unrecorded immune exposures were likely present. The donor tested CMV seropositive and was one of the 289 seropositive cohort members. A peripheral blood sample was provided by each donor, and peripheral blood mononuclear cells were used for TCR beta sequencing. Genomic DNA was extracted from the blood cell samples with the Qiagen DNeasy Blood Extraction Kit. Sequencing was performed on PBMCs. The chain was built from TRBV29-1 and TRBJ2-2, with a weak D call of TRBD2 (5 bases match). The receptor was isolated from a woman younger than 45 in good health and CMV-seropositive. The base sequence is TGCAGCGTTAAGGTAGCGCCGAACACCGGGGAGCTGTTTTTT. The translation is CSVKVAPNTGELFF.